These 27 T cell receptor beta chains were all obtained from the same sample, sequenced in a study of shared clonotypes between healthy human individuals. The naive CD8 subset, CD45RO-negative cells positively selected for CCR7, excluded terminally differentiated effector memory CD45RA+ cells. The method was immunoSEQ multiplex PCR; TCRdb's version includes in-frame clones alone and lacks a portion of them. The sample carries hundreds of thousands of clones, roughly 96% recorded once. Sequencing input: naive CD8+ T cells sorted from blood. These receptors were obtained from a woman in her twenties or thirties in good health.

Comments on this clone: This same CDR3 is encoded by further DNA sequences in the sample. CDR3 coding DNA: TGTGCCAGCAGTTTTCGAGGGCCAGATACGCAGTATTTT. Encoded protein: CASSFRGPDTQYF. The rearrangement uses TRBV28 and TRBJ2-3; maybe TRBD2 (5 bases). With 3 bases removed from V and 4 bases from J, the gap between germline ends came to 8 bases. The length of the CDR3 is 13 residues. From germline, CDR1 is MDHEN and CDR2 SYDVKM.

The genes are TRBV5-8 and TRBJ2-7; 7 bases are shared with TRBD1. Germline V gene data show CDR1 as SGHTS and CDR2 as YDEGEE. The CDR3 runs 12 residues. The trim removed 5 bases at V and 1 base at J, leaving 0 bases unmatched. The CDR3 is CASRTGSYEQYF. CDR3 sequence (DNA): TGTGCCAGCAGGACAGGGTCCTACGAGCAGTACTTC.

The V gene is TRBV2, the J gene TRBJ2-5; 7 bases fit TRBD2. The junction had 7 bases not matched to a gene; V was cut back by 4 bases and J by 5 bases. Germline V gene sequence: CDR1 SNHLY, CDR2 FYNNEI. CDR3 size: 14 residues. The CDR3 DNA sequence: TGTGCCAGCAGTGCCTTGGGGGGGAAGGAGACCCAGTACTTC. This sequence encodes CASSALGGKETQYF. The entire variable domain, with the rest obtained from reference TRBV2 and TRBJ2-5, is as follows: EPEVTQTPSHQVTQMGQEVILRCVPISNHLYFYWYRQILGQKVEFLVSFYNNEISEKSEIFDDQFSVERPDGSNFTLKIRSTKLEDSAMYFCASSALGGKETQYFGPGTRLLVL.

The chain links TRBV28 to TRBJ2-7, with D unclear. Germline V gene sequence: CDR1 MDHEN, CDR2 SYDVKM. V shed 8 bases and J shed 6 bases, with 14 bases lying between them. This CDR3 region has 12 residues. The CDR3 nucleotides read TGTGCCAGCGGTGACCCACCGGTCGAGCAGTACTTC. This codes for CASGDPPVEQYF.

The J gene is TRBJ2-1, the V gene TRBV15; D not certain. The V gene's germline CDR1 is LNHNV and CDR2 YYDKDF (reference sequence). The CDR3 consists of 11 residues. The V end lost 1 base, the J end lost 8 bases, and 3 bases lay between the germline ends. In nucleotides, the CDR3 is TGTGCCACCAGCAGAGTCCATGAGCAGTTCTTC. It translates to CATSRVHEQFF.

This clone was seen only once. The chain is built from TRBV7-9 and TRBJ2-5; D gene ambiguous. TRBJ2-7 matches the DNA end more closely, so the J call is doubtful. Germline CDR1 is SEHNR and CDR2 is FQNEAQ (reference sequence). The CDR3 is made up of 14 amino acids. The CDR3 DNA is TGTGCCAGCAGCTTAGTGGCGGCCCCCTACGAGCAGTACTTC. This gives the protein CASSLVAAPYEQYF.

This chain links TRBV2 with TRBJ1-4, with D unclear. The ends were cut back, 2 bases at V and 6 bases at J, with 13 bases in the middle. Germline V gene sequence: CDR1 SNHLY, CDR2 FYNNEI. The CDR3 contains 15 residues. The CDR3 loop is CASSERREGDEKLFF. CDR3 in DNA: TGTGCCAGCAGTGAACGACGGGAAGGAGATGAAAAACTGTTTTTT.

Here the CDR3 DNA reads TGTGCCAGCAGTGAGGTTGGCGGGAGCTCCTACAATGAGCAGTTCTTC. Translated: CASSEVGGSSYNEQFF. The chain employs TRBV2 and TRBJ2-1; 7 nucleotides match TRBD2. Trimming removed 3 bases from V and 0 bases from J; junction bases left unmatched: 5. Germline V gene lookup returns CDR1 SNHLY and CDR2 FYNNEI. This CDR3 contains 16 residues.

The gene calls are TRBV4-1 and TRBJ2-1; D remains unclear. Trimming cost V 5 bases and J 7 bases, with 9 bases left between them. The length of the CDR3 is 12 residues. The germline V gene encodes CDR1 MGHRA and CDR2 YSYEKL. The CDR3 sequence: CASSTEGNEQFF. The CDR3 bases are TGCGCCAGCAGCACCGAAGGAAATGAGCAGTTCTTC.

CDR3 bases: TGTGCCAGCAGTCCGCCAAGTAGGGCAGGGGAGCTGTTTTTT. It translates to CASSPPSRAGELFF. This rearrangement joins TRBV2 to TRBJ2-2; no definite D call. The V end was cut by 5 bases, the J end by 8 bases, with 15 bases between. CDR3 length equals 14 residues. The germline V gene has CDR1 SNHLY and CDR2 FYNNEI. The entire variable domain, with the rest obtained from reference TRBV2 and TRBJ2-2, is as follows: EPEVTQTPSHQVTQMGQEVILRCVPISNHLYFYWYRQILGQKVEFLVSFYNNEISEKSEIFDDQFSVERPDGSNFTLKIRSTKLEDSAMYFCASSPPSRAGELFFGEGSRLTVL.

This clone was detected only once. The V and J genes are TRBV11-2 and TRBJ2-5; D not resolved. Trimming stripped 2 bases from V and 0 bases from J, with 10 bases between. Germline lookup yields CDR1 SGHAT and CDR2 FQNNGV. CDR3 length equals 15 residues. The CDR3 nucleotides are TGTGCCAGCAGCTTAAGGTCACGGTACCAAGAGACCCAGTACTTC. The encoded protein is CASSLRSRYQETQYF.

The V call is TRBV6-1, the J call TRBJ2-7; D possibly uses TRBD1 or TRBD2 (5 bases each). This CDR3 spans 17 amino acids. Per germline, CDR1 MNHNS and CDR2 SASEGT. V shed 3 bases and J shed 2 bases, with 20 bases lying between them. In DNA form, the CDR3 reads TGTGCCAGCAGTGATTGGGTGTCGGGACCCTTTCCCTACGAGCAGTACTTC. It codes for CASSDWVSGPFPYEQYF.

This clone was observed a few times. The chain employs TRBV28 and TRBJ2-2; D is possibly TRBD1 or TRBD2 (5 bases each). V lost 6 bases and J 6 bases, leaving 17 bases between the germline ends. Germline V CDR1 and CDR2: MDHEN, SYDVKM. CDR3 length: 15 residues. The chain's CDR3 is CASSLRLEGSGELFF. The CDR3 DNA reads TGTGCCAGCAGCCTCCGCCTTGAGGGGTCCGGGGAGCTGTTTTTT.

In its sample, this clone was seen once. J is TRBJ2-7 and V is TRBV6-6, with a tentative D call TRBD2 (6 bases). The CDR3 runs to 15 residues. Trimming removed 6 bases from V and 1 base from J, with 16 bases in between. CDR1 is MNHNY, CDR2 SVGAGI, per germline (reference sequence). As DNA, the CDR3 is TGTGCCAGCAGACTCTCGACTAGTAATTCCTACGAGCAGTACTTC. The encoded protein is CASRLSTSNSYEQYF.

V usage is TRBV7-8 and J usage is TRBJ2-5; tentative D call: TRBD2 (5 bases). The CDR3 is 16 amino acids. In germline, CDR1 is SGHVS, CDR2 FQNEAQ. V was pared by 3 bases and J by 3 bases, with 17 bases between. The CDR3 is CASSFYLADPKETQYF. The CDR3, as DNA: TGTGCCAGCAGCTTCTATCTAGCCGACCCGAAAGAGACCCAGTACTTC.

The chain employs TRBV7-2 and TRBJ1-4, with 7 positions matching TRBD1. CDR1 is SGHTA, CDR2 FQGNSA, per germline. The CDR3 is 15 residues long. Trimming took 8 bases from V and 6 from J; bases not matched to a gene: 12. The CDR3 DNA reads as TGTGCCAGCTCCCCGACCGGGACAGAGGATGAAAAACTGTTTTTT. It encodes CASSPTGTEDEKLFF.

The CDR3 coding sequence is TGTGCCAGTAGTATCAGGGTCGGCACTGAAGCTTTCTTT. The encoded protein is CASSIRVGTEAFF. V is TRBV19 and J is TRBJ1-1; tentatively, D is TRBD1 (5 bases). Germline V CDR1 and CDR2: LNHDA, SQIVND (reference sequence). The CDR3 extends over 13 amino acids. V lost 3 bases, J lost 4 bases, and 9 bases lay in between.

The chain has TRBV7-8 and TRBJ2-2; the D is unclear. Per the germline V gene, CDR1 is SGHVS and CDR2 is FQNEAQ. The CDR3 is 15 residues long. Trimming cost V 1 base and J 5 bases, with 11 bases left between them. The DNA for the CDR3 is TGTGCCAGCAGCTTAGTAGTGGGATGGACCGGGGAGCTGTTTTTT. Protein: CASSLVVGWTGELFF.

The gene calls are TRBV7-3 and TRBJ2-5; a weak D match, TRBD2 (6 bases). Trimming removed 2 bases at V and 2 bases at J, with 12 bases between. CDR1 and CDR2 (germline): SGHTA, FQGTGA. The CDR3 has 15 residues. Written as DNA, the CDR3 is TGTGCCAGCAGCTTATTGGGGGGAGAGCAAGAGACCCAGTACTTC. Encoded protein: CASSLLGGEQETQYF.

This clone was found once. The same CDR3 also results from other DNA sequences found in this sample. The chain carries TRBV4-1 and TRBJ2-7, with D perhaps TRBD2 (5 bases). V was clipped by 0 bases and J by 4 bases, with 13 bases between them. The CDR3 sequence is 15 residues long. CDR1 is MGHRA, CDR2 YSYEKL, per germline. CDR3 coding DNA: TGCGCCAGCAGCCAAGATCGGGGTTCTGGATACGAGCAGTACTTC. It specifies CASSQDRGSGYEQYF.

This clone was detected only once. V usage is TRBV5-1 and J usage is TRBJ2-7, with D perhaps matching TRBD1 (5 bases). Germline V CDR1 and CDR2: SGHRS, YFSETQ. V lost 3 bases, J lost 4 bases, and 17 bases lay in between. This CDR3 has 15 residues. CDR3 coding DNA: TGCGCCAGCAGCTGGTTGGGGATTCAGGGTTACGAGCAGTACTTC. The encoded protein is CASSWLGIQGYEQYF.

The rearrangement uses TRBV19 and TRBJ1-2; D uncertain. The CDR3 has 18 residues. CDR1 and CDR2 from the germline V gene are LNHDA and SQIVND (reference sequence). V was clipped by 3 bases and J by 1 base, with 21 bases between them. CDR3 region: CASSIFSGVTTLNYGYTF. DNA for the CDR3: TGTGCCAGTAGTATTTTCTCAGGAGTGACCACGCTTAACTATGGCTACACCTTC.

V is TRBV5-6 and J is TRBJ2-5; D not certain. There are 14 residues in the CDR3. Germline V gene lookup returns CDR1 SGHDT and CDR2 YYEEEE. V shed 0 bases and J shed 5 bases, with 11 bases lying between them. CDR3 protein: CASSLGDARETQYF. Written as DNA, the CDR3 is TGTGCCAGCAGCTTGGGGGATGCCCGGGAGACCCAGTACTTC.

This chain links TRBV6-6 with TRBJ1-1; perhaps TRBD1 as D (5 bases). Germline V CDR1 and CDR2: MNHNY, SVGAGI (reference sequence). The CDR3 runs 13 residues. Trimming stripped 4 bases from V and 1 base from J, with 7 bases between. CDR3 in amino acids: CASSLGANTEAFF. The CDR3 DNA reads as TGTGCCAGCAGTTTAGGGGCGAACACTGAAGCTTTCTTT.

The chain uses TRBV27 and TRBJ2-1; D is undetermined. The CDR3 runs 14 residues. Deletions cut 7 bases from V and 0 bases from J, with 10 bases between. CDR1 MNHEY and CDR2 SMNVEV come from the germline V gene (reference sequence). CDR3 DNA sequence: TGTGCCAGCAACCCTGCGGTCTCCTACAATGAGCAGTTCTTC. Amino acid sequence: CASNPAVSYNEQFF.

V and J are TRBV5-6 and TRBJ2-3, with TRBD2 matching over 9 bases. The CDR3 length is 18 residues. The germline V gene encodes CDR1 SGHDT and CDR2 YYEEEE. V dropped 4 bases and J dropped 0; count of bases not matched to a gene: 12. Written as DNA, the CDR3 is TGTGCCAGCAGCCTATACCTTAGCGGGGGACTCAGCACAGATACGCAGTATTTT. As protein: CASSLYLSGGLSTDTQYF.

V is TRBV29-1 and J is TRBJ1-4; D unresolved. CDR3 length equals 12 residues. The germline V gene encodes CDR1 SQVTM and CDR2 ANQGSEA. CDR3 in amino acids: CSGQLPNEKLFF. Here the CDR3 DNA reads TGCAGTGGGCAGCTACCTAATGAAAAACTGTTTTTT.